This note documents a single T cell receptor beta chain sequence. Its antigen remains unknown. The CDR3 is 12 amino acids. V dropped 8 bases and J dropped 5 bases, with 9 bases sitting between them. From germline, CDR1 is MGHDK and CDR2 SYGVNS. It was with 60 Vbeta and 13 Jbeta primers that the PCR ran. Some clones are missing from TCRdb's copy, which holds only in-frame ones; the method was immunoSEQ multiplex PCR. The data contain 70,000 to 95,000 clones, 84% of them singletons. The data were taken from a study of cytomegalovirus exposure and HLA in healthy donors. Points from the study as a whole: Later analysis identified 16,000 or so TCR beta sequences associated with HLA alleles, using a false discovery rate threshold of 0.05. There were several of the most significant clusters that appeared linked to common viral pathogens in a later analysis. In a later analysis, CMV-associated beta chains were mostly HLA-associated, it appeared. One later analysis reportedly identified an Asian-associated ancestry cluster that showed fewer N-insertions than the roughly 600-donor mean.

The receptor comes from a woman between 18 and 30 years old in good health and CMV-seropositive. V is TRBV25-1 and J is TRBJ1-4; D is undetermined. Sequencing was done on a sample of PBMCs. The CDR3 region has the DNA TGTGCCAGCTCACGGAGGAATGAAAAACTGTTTTTT. It encodes CASSRRNEKLFF.